This record looks at one TCR beta chain sequence and its context. Antigen: not known. Germline CDR1 and CDR2: SGHAT and FQNNGV. Trimming removed 10 bases from V and 5 bases from J, with 17 bases in between. This CDR3 is 13 amino acids long. Sequenced by immunoSEQ multiplex PCR; TCRdb stores in-frame clones only, minus some. This table has roughly 49,000 clones, around 79% appearing once. These data are taken from a study of OX40 agonist ivuxolimab in advanced cancers. Regarding the study as a whole: There were, on average, more expanded clones in CD8+ T cells than in CD4+. Relatively little clonal expansion, among the lowest observed, appeared in partial responders at 0.1-3.0 mg/kg.

The chain combines TRBV11-2 with TRBJ2-5; D might be TRBD1 or TRBD2, each matching 6 bases. The TCR was taken from an adult with an advanced solid tumor such as melanoma, head and neck, liver or kidney cancer. This sample comprised CD4+ or CD8+ T cells sorted from blood, obtained in a trial of the OX40 agonist ivuxolimab. CDR3 bases: TGTGCCACCGCCGGGGGCAGGTGGGAGACCCAGTACTTC. Protein sequence: CATAGGRWETQYF.